The 18 T cell receptor beta chains below were found in one sample sequenced in a study of cytomegalovirus exposure and HLA in healthy donors. The study ran its PCR with 60 Vbeta and 13 Jbeta primers. Some clones are missing from TCRdb's copy, which holds only in-frame ones; the method was immunoSEQ multiplex PCR. The sample consists of tens of thousands of clones, 81% of them appearing once. Material: PBMCs. The receptors were gathered from a woman aged 25 to 39 in good health and CMV-seronegative.

The chain has TRBV27 and TRBJ1-4; 9 bases align to TRBD1. This CDR3 is 15 amino acids long. The germline CDR1 and CDR2 sequences are MNHEY and SMNVEV (reference sequence). The V and J ends lost 6 bases and 5 bases, in that order; junction bases with no gene match: 7. CDR3: CASRAQGQGNEKLFF. The CDR3 DNA reads TGTGCCAGCAGGGCCCAGGGACAGGGAAATGAAAAACTGTTTTTT.

The chain is built from TRBV11-2 and TRBJ2-3, with 7 nucleotides matching TRBD2. The CDR3 covers 16 residues. V trimming: 2 bases; J trimming: 2 bases; junction bases outside the gene matches: 7. Germline V gene lookup returns CDR1 SGHAT and CDR2 FQNNGV. In DNA, the CDR3 is TGTGCCAGCAGCTTAAGGTTAGCGGGCATCACAGATACGCAGTATTTT. This codes for CASSLRLAGITDTQYF.

The rearrangement uses TRBV30 and TRBJ2-3, with D possibly TRBD2 on 6 matching bases. The CDR3 loop spans 15 amino acids. Trimming left V 0 bases short and J 9 bases short, with 19 bases between. Germline assignment: CDR1 GTSNPN and CDR2 SVGIG (reference sequence). The CDR3 coding sequence is TGTGCCTGGAGTGTACAGCCCGGGAGTCAGGCAACGCAGTATTTT. Its protein is CAWSVQPGSQATQYF.

J is TRBJ2-7 and V is TRBV28; 9 positions agree with TRBD1. Per germline, CDR1 MDHEN and CDR2 SYDVKM. The CDR3 runs to 15 residues. The V segment lost 5 bases and the J segment 2 bases; nucleotides outside the gene matches: 7. The CDR3 is CASSPWGQGAYEQYF. CDR3 nucleotides: TGTGCCAGCAGTCCTTGGGGACAGGGCGCCTACGAGCAGTACTTC. Supplemented by reference TRBV28 and TRBJ2-7, the full variable domain reads DVKVTQSSRYLVKRTGEKVFLECVQDMDHENMFWYRQDPGLGLRLIYFSYDVKMKEKGDIPEGYSVSREKKERFSLILESASTNQTSMYLCASSPWGQGAYEQYFGPGTRLTVT.

The chain combines TRBV7-8 with TRBJ2-7, with 9 bases aligning to TRBD1. The CDR3 runs 17 residues. In germline, CDR1 is SGHVS, CDR2 FQNEAQ. Trimming cost V 3 bases and J 5 bases; bases outside gene matches: 14. The CDR3 coding sequence is TGTGCCAGCAGCTTGTTCAGAGGAACAGGGGGCGCGGACGAGCAGTACTTC. Its translation: CASSLFRGTGGADEQYF. Together with reference TRBV7-8 and TRBJ2-7, the CDR3 gives the full variable domain: GAGVSQSPRYKVAKRGQDVALRCDPISGHVSLFWYQQALGQGPEFLTYFQNEAQLDKSGLPSDRFFAERPEGSVSTLKIQRTQQEDSAVYLCASSLFRGTGGADEQYFGPGTRLTVT.

V is TRBV28 and J is TRBJ2-1; 7 bases match TRBD1. The CDR3 spans 15 residues. The germline gives CDR1 MDHEN, CDR2 SYDVKM. Germline trimming cut 1 base from V and 7 bases from J; bases unmatched to any gene: 7. CDR3 protein: CASSLLGPRGNEQFF. The CDR3 coding sequence is TGTGCCAGCAGTTTATTAGGCCCCAGGGGGAATGAGCAGTTCTTC.

This chain joins TRBV10-1 and TRBJ2-7; possible D gene TRBD1, 5 bases. CDR3 length: 16 residues. Germline CDR1 is WNHNN and CDR2 is SYGVQD (reference sequence). Between the trimmed V and J ends, which lost 4 bases and 1 base, there was a span of 17 bases. The chain's CDR3 is CASSARDRNLSYEQYF. The CDR3 nucleotides are TGCGCCAGCAGTGCCCGAGACAGAAATTTATCCTACGAGCAGTACTTC.

The chain combines TRBV9 with TRBJ2-5, with 8 bases fitting TRBD2. The germline V gene has CDR1 SGDLS and CDR2 YYNGEE. V was pared by 2 bases and J by 2 bases, with 8 bases of the junction left unmatched. This CDR3 is built from 16 residues. CDR3 DNA sequence: TGTGCCAGCAGCGTCCCCGCGGGGGGCCATCAAGAGACCCAGTACTTC. Encoded protein: CASSVPAGGHQETQYF.

In its sample, this clone was seen a few times. The junction departs from germline at one end; a sequencing error may be responsible. This chain uses TRBV6-4 with TRBJ2-7; no reliable D call. Germline CDR1 reads MRHNA; CDR2 reads SNTAGT. CDR3 length: 16 residues. For the CDR3, the DNA is TGTGCCAGCAGTTACTCGATACGACTGAACTCCTACGAGCAGTACTTC. Translating gives CASSYSIRLNSYEQYF.

This chain connects TRBV28 to TRBJ2-1, with D perhaps TRBD1 (7 bases). CDR3 length: 15 amino acids. The germline V gene encodes CDR1 MDHEN and CDR2 SYDVKM. Between the trimmed V and J ends, which lost 2 bases and 6 bases, there was a span of 14 bases. The DNA for the CDR3 is TGTGCCAGCAGTTTACCGGCGGGACAGATCAATGAGCAGTTCTTC. Residues: CASSLPAGQINEQFF.

The rearrangement links TRBV19 to TRBJ1-5; D is perhaps TRBD1 (6 bases). The germline CDR1 and CDR2 sequences are LNHDA and SQIVND (reference sequence). CDR3 length equals 15 residues. V gave up 4 bases and J gave up 3 bases, with 13 bases separating them. CDR3 nucleotide sequence: TGTGCCAGTAGTAGTTGGACAGCGTCCAATCAGCCCCAGCATTTT. Translated: CASSSWTASNQPQHF.

V and J are TRBV7-6 and TRBJ2-7; D possibly corresponds to TRBD2 (6 bases). Germline V gives CDR1 SGHVS, CDR2 FNYEAQ. The V gene lost 2 bases and the J gene lost 2 bases, with 16 bases spanning the gap. This CDR3 is 16 amino acids long. The DNA of the CDR3 is TGTGCCAGCAGCTTATCCGGAGGGCCCGCGGCCTACGAGCAGTACTTC. Protein sequence: CASSLSGGPAAYEQYF. Combining the CDR3 with reference TRBV7-6 and TRBJ2-7 gives the whole variable domain GAGVSQSPRYKVTKRGQDVALRCDPISGHVSLYWYRQALGQGPEFLTYFNYEAQQDKSGLPNDRFSAERPEGSISTLTIQRTEQRDSAMYRCASSLSGGPAAYEQYFGPGTRLTVT.

The CDR3 DNA reads TGCAGTGCCAGGTCTGACTATGGCTACACCTTC. It translates to CSARSDYGYTF. J is TRBJ1-2 and V is TRBV20-1; D is uncertain. CDR1 and CDR2 from the germline V gene are DFQATT and SNEGSKA (reference sequence). Trimming left V 6 bases short and J 3 bases short, with 8 bases between. This CDR3 contains 11 residues.

This sequence joins TRBV5-1 and TRBJ2-3, with a tentative D call TRBD1 (5 bases). Trimming took 2 bases from V and 2 from J, leaving 12 bases between them. The CDR3 spans 15 residues. CDR1 and CDR2 from the germline V gene are SGHRS and YFSETQ. CDR3 sequence: CASSFINGHTDTQYF. The CDR3 nucleotides read TGCGCCAGCAGCTTCATAAACGGACACACAGATACGCAGTATTTT.

The V gene is TRBV10-1, the J gene TRBJ2-7; 8 bases fit TRBD2. The CDR3 spans 17 residues. Germline CDR1 and CDR2: WNHNN and SYGVQD (reference sequence). V shed 4 bases and J 6 bases; nucleotides not matched to a gene: 17. CDR3 DNA sequence: TGCGCCAGCAGTGCTGGGGGACTAGGGGGAGATCTTCTCGAGCAGTACTTC. It translates to CASSAGGLGGDLLEQYF.

The chain recombines TRBV29-1 with TRBJ2-1; no reliable D call. From germline, CDR1 is SQVTM and CDR2 ANQGSEA. The CDR3 runs 13 residues. V lost 4 bases and J 2 bases, leaving 9 bases between the germline ends. The CDR3 spells CSVVRGTYNEQFF. CDR3 DNA sequence: TGCAGCGTTGTGCGCGGTACCTACAATGAGCAGTTCTTC.

The chain carries TRBV28 and TRBJ1-2; TRBD1 matches at 7 bases. The CDR3 loop spans 14 amino acids. Germline CDR1 is MDHEN and CDR2 is SYDVKM. J was trimmed by 4 bases and V by 6 bases; bases with no gene match: 8. The CDR3 here is CASRKTGQFYGYTF. CDR3 nucleotides: TGTGCCAGCAGAAAGACGGGACAGTTCTATGGCTACACCTTC.

This chain connects TRBV19 to TRBJ2-3; tentatively, D is TRBD2 (5 bases). CDR3 length: 15 amino acids. Germline values: CDR1 LNHDA, CDR2 SQIVND (reference sequence). Trimming removed 10 bases from V and 5 bases from J, with 22 bases in between. The CDR3 loop reads CATRGEGFGEDTQYF. The CDR3 coding sequence is TGTGCCACCAGAGGCGAGGGTTTCGGGGAAGATACGCAGTATTTT.